Presented here are 26 T cell receptor beta chains from one specimen sequenced in a study of T cell responses to AZD1222 COVID-19 vaccine. This table comes from immunoSEQ multiplex PCR, and its TCRdb copy is limited to in-frame clones, with some not included. The table has 110,000 to 150,000 clones, roughly 93% seen once. Material: peripheral blood, obtained after recovery from COVID-19. The origin of the receptors is an adult who had recovered from COVID-19.

This clone was detected once. The genes are TRBV7-8 and TRBJ1-5; D is unresolved. Germline assignment: CDR1 SGHVS and CDR2 FQNEAQ. Trimming took 2 bases from V and 5 from J, leaving 7 bases between them. The length of the CDR3 is 13 residues. The CDR3 here is CASSLNTDQPQHF. CDR3 bases: TGTGCCAGCAGCTTAAACACCGATCAGCCCCAGCATTTT.

This clone was seen a single time. The chain couples TRBV18 to TRBJ1-4, with TRBD1 matching over 11 bases. The CDR3 has 14 amino acids. The J segment lost 8 bases and the V segment lost 6 bases, leaving 5 bases of the junction unmatched. Germline V gives CDR1 KGHSH, CDR2 LQKENI. The CDR3 protein is CASSDRGREEKLFF. The CDR3 DNA is TGTGCCAGCTCGGACAGGGGGCGCGAGGAAAAACTGTTTTTT.

The rearrangement links TRBV13 to TRBJ1-6, with TRBD1 identical over 11 bases. J was trimmed by 10 bases and V by 3 bases; bases with no gene match: 11. The CDR3 contains 17 residues. The germline gives CDR1 PRHDT, CDR2 FYEKMQ (reference sequence). This CDR3 reads CASSFVRGQGAGSPLHF. DNA for the CDR3: TGTGCCAGCAGCTTCGTCCGCGGACAGGGGGCGGGATCACCCCTCCACTTT.

The chain combines TRBV30 with TRBJ1-4, with D maybe TRBD1 (5 bases). V was shortened by 5 bases and J by 7 bases, with 14 bases between the two germline ends. Germline V gene data show CDR1 as GTSNPN and CDR2 as SVGIG (reference sequence). The CDR3 spans 13 residues. CDR3 coding DNA: TGTGCCTGGGTCCCGGGACGAGGTGAAAAACTGTTTTTT. Encoded protein: CAWVPGRGEKLFF.

V gene TRBV28 combines with J gene TRBJ2-7; 10 positions match TRBD1. The germline gives CDR1 MDHEN, CDR2 SYDVKM. CDR3 size: 14 residues. V dropped 4 bases and J dropped 2; count of bases not matched to a gene: 2. The CDR3 loop reads CASSSGQGPYEQYF. In DNA form, the CDR3 reads TGTGCCAGCAGTTCGGGACAGGGGCCCTACGAGCAGTACTTC.

The chain is built from TRBV3-1 (or the pseudogene TRBV3-2) and TRBJ1-1; D is unclear. This CDR3 has 12 amino acids. The V end lost 4 bases, the J end lost 4 bases, and 7 bases lay between the germline ends. Germline V lookup: CDR1 LGHDT, CDR2 YNNKEL (reference sequence). The CDR3 nucleotides are TGTGCCAGCAGCCCCTGGGGCACTGAAGCTTTCTTT. It specifies CASSPWGTEAFF.

V is TRBV2 and J is TRBJ2-7, with 7 bases aligning to TRBD1. Trimming at V came to 8 bases and at J to 0 bases, leaving 10 bases not matched to a gene. The CDR3 has 15 amino acids. Looked up from germline, CDR1 is SNHLY and CDR2 is FYNNEI. Here the CDR3 reads CASSFRTGRSYEQYF. Here the CDR3 DNA reads TGTGCCAGCTCTTTTCGGACAGGTCGCTCCTACGAGCAGTACTTC.

This chain links TRBV6-4 with TRBJ1-1; D is unclear. V gave up 5 bases and J gave up 1 base, with 8 bases separating them. CDR1 and CDR2 from the germline V gene are MRHNA and SNTAGT. This CDR3 region has 13 residues. The chain's CDR3 is CASSLTGNTEAFF. The DNA for the CDR3 is TGTGCCAGCAGTTTGACGGGGAACACTGAAGCTTTCTTT.

This clone was recorded once. The rearrangement uses TRBV5-1 and TRBJ2-2; D gene uncertain. Germline loops: CDR1 SGHRS, CDR2 YFSETQ. The CDR3 has 16 amino acids. V gave up 3 bases and J gave up 1 base, with 13 bases separating them. The CDR3 sequence is CASSSLFLRNTGELFF. CDR3 nucleotides: TGCGCCAGCAGCTCCCTGTTTCTACGGAACACCGGGGAGCTGTTTTTT.

V gene TRBV2 combines with J gene TRBJ2-1; D unresolved. The CDR3 has 13 amino acids. V was clipped by 1 base and J by 7 bases, with 8 bases between them. From germline, CDR1 is SNHLY and CDR2 FYNNEI. The DNA of the CDR3 is TGTGCCAGCAGTGAAGACTGGGGAAATGAGCAGTTCTTC. Its protein product is CASSEDWGNEQFF.

The gene calls are TRBV27 and TRBJ2-5; 11 bases map to TRBD2. The V gene end was trimmed by 5 bases and the J gene end by 5 bases; junction bases not matched to a gene: 10. Germline V lookup: CDR1 MNHEY, CDR2 SMNVEV (reference sequence). CDR3 length: 16 amino acids. CDR3 DNA: TGTGCCAGCAGTCAGTCACTAGCGGGAGTACCCGAGACCCAGTACTTC. Translated, it gives CASSQSLAGVPETQYF.

V is TRBV28 and J is TRBJ2-7; 7 nucleotides match TRBD2. J gave up 2 bases and V 6 bases, and 10 bases lay outside the gene matches. The CDR3 totals 15 residues. Germline V lookup: CDR1 MDHEN, CDR2 SYDVKM. CDR3 DNA: TGTGCCAGCAGACACTACCAGCTAGCGGCCTACGAGCAGTACTTC. This translates into CASRHYQLAAYEQYF.

Only one count was recorded for this clone. This rearrangement joins TRBV29-1 to TRBJ2-3, with D possibly being TRBD2 (5 bases). V was clipped by 3 bases and J by 2 bases, with 12 bases between them. CDR3 length: 14 amino acids. Looked up from germline, CDR1 is SQVTM and CDR2 is ANQGSEA. The DNA for the CDR3 is TGCAGCGTTGACGTAGCGCCCCACACAGATACGCAGTATTTT. It yields the protein CSVDVAPHTDTQYF.

The V and J genes are TRBV10-3 and TRBJ1-6; weak D call: TRBD1 (5 bases). Germline loops: CDR1 ENHRY, CDR2 SYGVKD. This CDR3 region has 13 residues. The ends were cut back, 5 bases at V and 4 bases at J, with 6 bases in the middle. The CDR3 is CAISTGYNSPLHF. CDR3 DNA: TGTGCCATCAGTACAGGATATAATTCACCCCTCCACTTT.

The rearrangement joins TRBV2 to TRBJ2-6; 9 positions match TRBD1. The CDR3 has 17 residues. Trimming at V came to 5 bases and at J to 0 bases, leaving 5 bases not matched to a gene. Germline V gene sequence: CDR1 SNHLY, CDR2 FYNNEI. The CDR3 region is CASSPGQGLSGANVLTF. In nucleotides, the CDR3 is TGTGCCAGCAGTCCGGGACAGGGCCTCTCTGGGGCCAACGTCCTGACTTTC.

The chain links TRBV6-1 to TRBJ2-7; the match to TRBD1 covers 11 bases. V lost 3 bases and J lost 5; bases outside the gene matches: 6. The V gene's germline CDR1 is MNHNS and CDR2 SASEGT. The CDR3 sequence is 15 residues long. The DNA of the CDR3 is TGTGCCAGCAGTGAGGAGGACAGGGGGCTGGACGAGCAGTACTTC. Its translation is CASSEEDRGLDEQYF.

The J gene is TRBJ1-1, the V gene TRBV9; 8 nucleotides agree with TRBD1. The CDR3 is 18 residues long. Trimming took 0 bases from V and 1 from J; bases not matched to a gene: 11. In germline, CDR1 is SGDLS, CDR2 YYNGEE. CDR3 in DNA: TGTGCCAGCAGCGTAGCCTCCGACGAACAGGGGGGGAACACTGAAGCTTTCTTT. Its protein product is CASSVASDEQGGNTEAFF.

This clone turned up a few times. The chain carries TRBV28 and TRBJ1-1; D not resolved. The germline V gene encodes CDR1 MDHEN and CDR2 SYDVKM. The CDR3 covers 14 residues. Deletions cut 6 bases from V and 3 bases from J, with 14 bases between. The DNA for the CDR3 is TGTGCCAGCAGGACCAGGTTCAGCTACACTGAAGCTTTCTTT. Translation: CASRTRFSYTEAFF.

This sequence joins TRBV6-5 and TRBJ2-1; no clear D gene. Deletions cut 2 bases from V and 1 base from J, with 9 bases between. The CDR3 is 15 residues long. Germline CDR1 and CDR2: MNHEY and SVGAGI. The CDR3 bases are TGTGCCAGCAGTTACGGGGATCAGTCCTACAATGAGCAGTTCTTC. Its protein product is CASSYGDQSYNEQFF.

The chain employs TRBV5-1 and TRBJ2-2; TRBD2 is a possible D gene (5 bases). The CDR3 is made up of 14 amino acids. Looked up from germline, CDR1 is SGHRS and CDR2 is YFSETQ. V lost 4 bases to trimming and J lost 2 bases, with 9 bases between them. This CDR3 is CASSGLSNTGELFF. CDR3 bases: TGCGCCAGCAGCGGACTCAGCAACACCGGGGAGCTGTTTTTT.

The rearrangement joins TRBV5-1 to TRBJ2-1, with 9 positions matching TRBD2. J lost 7 bases, V lost 2 bases, and 7 bases had no gene match. Germline CDR1 SGHRS, CDR2 YFSETQ. The CDR3 has 15 amino acids. The CDR3 DNA follows: TGCGCCAGCAGCTTTGATAGCGGGAGTAGGAATGAGCAGTTCTTC. It yields the protein CASSFDSGSRNEQFF.

V gene TRBV7-8 combines with J gene TRBJ2-3; 8 bases are a match to TRBD2. The J segment lost 3 bases and the V segment lost 0 bases, leaving 11 bases of the junction unmatched. This CDR3 is 18 amino acids long. Germline V gene lookup returns CDR1 SGHVS and CDR2 FQNEAQ. In DNA, the CDR3 is TGTGCCAGCAGCTTAGCGCCGAGCCCGGGAGGGGATACAGATACGCAGTATTTT. It specifies CASSLAPSPGGDTDTQYF.

CDR3 sequence: CASSPLRGQGASYEQYF. CDR3 nucleotide sequence: TGTGCCAGCAGCCCGTTAAGGGGACAGGGGGCTAGCTACGAGCAGTACTTC. V gene TRBV3-1 (or the pseudogene TRBV3-2) combines with J gene TRBJ2-7, with 12 positions matching TRBD1. The germline V gene encodes CDR1 LGHDT and CDR2 YNNKEL (reference sequence). V was pared by 4 bases and J by 3 bases, with 10 bases of the junction left unmatched. The CDR3 runs 17 residues.

The rearrangement uses TRBV19 and TRBJ1-5; a possible D gene is TRBD1 (6 bases). Trimming took 5 bases from V and 4 from J, leaving 12 bases between them. The CDR3 is 14 residues long. The germline V gene encodes CDR1 LNHDA and CDR2 SQIVND (reference sequence). This CDR3 is CASSVDSTNQPQHF. CDR3 nucleotides: TGTGCCAGTAGTGTGGACAGCACGAATCAGCCCCAGCATTTT.

This sequence joins TRBV5-1 and TRBJ2-7; 7 nucleotides agree with TRBD1. Germline trimming cut 0 bases from V and 3 bases from J; bases unmatched to any gene: 9. Germline values: CDR1 SGHRS, CDR2 YFSETQ. This CDR3 spans 16 amino acids. CDR3 in DNA: TGCGCCAGCAGCTTGGCCCCCGGGACAGTTCTCTACGAGCAGTACTTC. This codes for CASSLAPGTVLYEQYF.

The rearrangement joins TRBV7-6 to TRBJ2-5; 10 positions match TRBD2. CDR1 and CDR2 from the germline V gene are SGHVS and FNYEAQ. This CDR3 is 16 amino acids long. With V trimmed by 4 bases and J by 5 bases, 10 bases remained unmatched. The CDR3 nucleotides read TGTGCCAGCAGCTCCCGACGAGCGGGAGGGTCGGAGACCCAGTACTTC. It yields the protein CASSSRRAGGSETQYF.